The TCR beta chain under discussion was sequenced for a study of blood T cell repertoires in COVID-19. Study summary: Resolution of symptoms, clearance, or two negative PCRs was present in recovered Cohort 3 donors.

Germline trimming cut 10 bases from V and 0 bases from J; bases unmatched to any gene: 7. The CDR3 is 15 residues long. Germline values: CDR1 LNHDA, CDR2 SQIVND (reference sequence). Participants were aged about 18 to 90 years from 24 US areas. Data came from immunoSEQ multiplex PCR; TCRdb stores just in-frame clones and leaves some out. The table shows a few hundred thousand clones, with approximately 90% occurring only once. The origin of this receptor is a woman aged 60-70 years in a cohort exposed to, infected with or recovered from COVID-19 (not recorded which). This chain joins TRBV19 and TRBJ2-2, with 8 bases aligning to TRBD2. Sequencing used PBMCs or T cells enriched from blood (not recorded which). The CDR3 sequence: CATFGGAPNTGELFF. CDR3 nucleotide sequence: TGTGCCACCTTCGGGGGGGCGCCGAACACCGGGGAGCTGTTTTTT. Combining the CDR3 with reference TRBV19 and TRBJ2-2 gives the whole variable domain DGGITQSPKYLFRKEGQNVTLSCEQNLNHDAMYWYRQDPGQGLRLIYYSQIVNDFQKGDIAEGYSVSREKKESFPLTVTSAQKNPTAFYLCATFGGAPNTGELFFGEGSRLTVL.